This T cell receptor beta chain was retrieved from a study of blood T cell repertoires in COVID-19. Across the whole study: Some COVID-19 samples were acute and others convalescent; all came from the United States, Italy and Spain. The cDNA or gDNA used as material had been derived from T cells, B-cell-depleted T cells, or PBMCs.

The method was immunoSEQ multiplex PCR; TCRdb's version includes in-frame clones alone and lacks a portion of them. Found here are almost 90,000 clones, roughly 87% of them singletons; the top ten hold about 6.3%. Seattle's enrolled individuals joined amid active infection and were then monitored longitudinally. J lost 0 bases, V lost 3 bases, and 8 bases had no gene match. This CDR3 spans 19 amino acids. Germline V lookup: CDR1 MDHEN, CDR2 SYDVKM. This TCR was sampled from a man between 18 and 29 years old with COVID-19, enrolled during active disease. The sequencing input was peripheral blood. The V gene is TRBV28, the J gene TRBJ2-7, with 16 bases lining up with TRBD2. This CDR3 reads CASSLVLGLAGGSSYEQYF. CDR3 sequence (DNA): TGTGCCAGCAGTTTGGTCCTGGGACTAGCGGGAGGGAGCTCCTACGAGCAGTACTTC.